This T cell receptor beta chain was captured by sequencing in a study of identical twins. This CDR3 has 14 residues. Germline-derived CDR1 and CDR2 are MNHEY and SVGEGT. Worth noting for this clonotype: The junction differs from germline at one of its ends, possibly a read error.

One entry per CDR3 protein results from TCRdb running MiXCR on the 5' RACE reads. Of 1.5 million to 2 million distinct CDR3 sequences in the sample, under 35% are singletons; the top ten hold about 0.27%. The receptor was derived from a newborn girl in good health. V usage is TRBV6-2 or TRBV6-3 and J usage is TRBJ2-7; D possibly matches TRBD1 or TRBD2 (5 bases each). Sequenced sample: cord blood. DNA of the CDR3: TGTGCCGGCAGTTACCCAGGGAGCTCCTACGAGCAGTACTTC. It translates to CAGSYPGSSYEQYF.